This TCR beta chain was captured in a study of shared clonotypes between healthy human individuals. General observations from the study: Naive subsets generally exceeded memory subsets in estimated richness.

The length of the CDR3 is 13 residues. The germline V gene encodes CDR1 SQVTM and CDR2 ANQGSEA. With 3 bases clipped from V and 3 bases from J, the junction kept 3 bases outside the gene matches. Comments on this clone: Its antigen is unknown. The same CDR3 arises from other DNA sequences in this sample as well.

CD8 cells regarded as naive lacked CD45RO, were positively chosen for CCR7, and omitted terminally differentiated effector memory CD45RA+ cells. Donors comprised only Caucasian adults living in Nashville, Tennessee. The method was immunoSEQ multiplex PCR; TCRdb's version includes in-frame clones alone and lacks a portion of them. Of around 2,000,000 clones in the sample, around 96% were seen once. Sequencing used naive CD8+ T cells sorted from blood. The V gene is TRBV29-1, the J gene TRBJ2-7; 9 bases match TRBD1. This receptor was obtained from a man between 18 and 35 years old in good health. CDR3 amino acids: CSVEDRGSYEQYF. CDR3 nucleotide sequence: TGCAGCGTTGAGGACAGGGGAAGCTACGAGCAGTACTTC.